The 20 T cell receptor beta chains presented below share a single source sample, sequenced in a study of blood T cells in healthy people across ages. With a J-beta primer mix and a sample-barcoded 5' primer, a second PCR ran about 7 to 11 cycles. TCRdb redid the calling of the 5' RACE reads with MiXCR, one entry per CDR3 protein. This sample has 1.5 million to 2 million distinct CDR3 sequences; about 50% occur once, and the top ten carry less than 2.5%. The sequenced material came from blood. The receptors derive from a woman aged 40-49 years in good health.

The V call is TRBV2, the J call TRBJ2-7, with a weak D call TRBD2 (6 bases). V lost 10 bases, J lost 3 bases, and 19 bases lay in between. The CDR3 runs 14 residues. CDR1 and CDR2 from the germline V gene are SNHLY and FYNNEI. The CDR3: CATARARGDYEQYF. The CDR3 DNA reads TGTGCCACCGCCCGGGCGCGGGGAGACTACGAGCAGTACTTC.

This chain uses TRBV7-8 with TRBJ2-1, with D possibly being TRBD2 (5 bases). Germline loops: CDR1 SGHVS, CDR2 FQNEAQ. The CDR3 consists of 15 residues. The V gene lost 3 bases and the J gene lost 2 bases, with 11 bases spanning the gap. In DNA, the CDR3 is TGTGCCAGCAGCTTCCCGGGAAAACCCTACAATGAGCAGTTCTTC. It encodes CASSFPGKPYNEQFF. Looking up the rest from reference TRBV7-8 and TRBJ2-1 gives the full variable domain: GAGVSQSPRYKVAKRGQDVALRCDPISGHVSLFWYQQALGQGPEFLTYFQNEAQLDKSGLPSDRFFAERPEGSVSTLKIQRTQQEDSAVYLCASSFPGKPYNEQFFGPGTRLTVL.

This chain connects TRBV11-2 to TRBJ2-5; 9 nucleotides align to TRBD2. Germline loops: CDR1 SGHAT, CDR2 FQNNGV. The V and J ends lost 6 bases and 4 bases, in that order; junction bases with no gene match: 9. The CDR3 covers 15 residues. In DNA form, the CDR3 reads TGTGCCAGCAGTCGAGCGGGGACTAGCCGAGAGACCCAGTACTTC. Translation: CASSRAGTSRETQYF.

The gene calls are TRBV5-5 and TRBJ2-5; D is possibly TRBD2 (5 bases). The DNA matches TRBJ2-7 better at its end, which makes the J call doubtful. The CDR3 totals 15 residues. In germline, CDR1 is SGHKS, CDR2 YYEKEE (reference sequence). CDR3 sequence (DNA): TGTGCCAGCAGCTTAAACGGGGAAAGCCCCTACGAGCAGTACTTC. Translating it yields CASSLNGESPYEQYF.

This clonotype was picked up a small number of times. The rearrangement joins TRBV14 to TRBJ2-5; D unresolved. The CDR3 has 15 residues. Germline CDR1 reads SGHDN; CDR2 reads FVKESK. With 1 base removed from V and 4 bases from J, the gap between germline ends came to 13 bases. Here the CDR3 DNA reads TGTGCCAGCAGCCAAGTTCCGGGCGTTGGAGAGACCCAGTACTTC. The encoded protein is CASSQVPGVGETQYF.

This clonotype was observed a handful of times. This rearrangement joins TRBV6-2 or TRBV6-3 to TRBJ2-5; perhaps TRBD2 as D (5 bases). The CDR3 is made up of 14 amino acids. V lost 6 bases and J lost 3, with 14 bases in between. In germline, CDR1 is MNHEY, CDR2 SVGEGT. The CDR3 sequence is CASRMLDGEETQYF. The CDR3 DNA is TGTGCCAGCAGAATGTTGGACGGGGAAGAGACCCAGTACTTC.

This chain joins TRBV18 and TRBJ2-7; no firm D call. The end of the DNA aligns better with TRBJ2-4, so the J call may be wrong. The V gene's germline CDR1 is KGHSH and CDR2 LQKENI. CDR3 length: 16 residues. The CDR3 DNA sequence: TGTGCCAGCTCACCTTATGAGGCCCTAGCCAAAAACATTCAGTACTTC. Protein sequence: CASSPYEALAKNIQYF.

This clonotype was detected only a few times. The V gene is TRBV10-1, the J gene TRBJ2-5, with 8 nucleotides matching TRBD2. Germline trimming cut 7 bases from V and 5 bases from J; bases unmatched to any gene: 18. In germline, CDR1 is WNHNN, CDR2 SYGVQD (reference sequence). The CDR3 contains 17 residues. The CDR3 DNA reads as TGCGCCAGCAACCGATCCGGGACTAGTCTTAGTTGGGAGACCCAGTACTTC. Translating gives CASNRSGTSLSWETQYF.

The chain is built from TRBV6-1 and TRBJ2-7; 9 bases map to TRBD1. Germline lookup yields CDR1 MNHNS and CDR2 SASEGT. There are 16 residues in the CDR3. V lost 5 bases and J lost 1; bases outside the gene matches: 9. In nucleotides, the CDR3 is TGTGCCAGCAGTCTCAGGACAGGGGAAGTGTCCTACGAGCAGTACTTC. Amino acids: CASSLRTGEVSYEQYF.

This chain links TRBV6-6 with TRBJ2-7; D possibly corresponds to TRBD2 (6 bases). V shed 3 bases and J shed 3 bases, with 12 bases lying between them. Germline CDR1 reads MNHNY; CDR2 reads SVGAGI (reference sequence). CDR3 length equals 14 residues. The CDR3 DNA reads TGTGCCAGCAGTTATGCCGGGGGTGACTACGAGCAGTACTTC. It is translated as CASSYAGGDYEQYF.

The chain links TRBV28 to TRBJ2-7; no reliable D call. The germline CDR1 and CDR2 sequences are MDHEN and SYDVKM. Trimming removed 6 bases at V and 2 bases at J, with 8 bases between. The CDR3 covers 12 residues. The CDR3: CASRPDAYEQYF. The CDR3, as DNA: TGTGCCAGCAGACCGGATGCCTACGAGCAGTACTTC.

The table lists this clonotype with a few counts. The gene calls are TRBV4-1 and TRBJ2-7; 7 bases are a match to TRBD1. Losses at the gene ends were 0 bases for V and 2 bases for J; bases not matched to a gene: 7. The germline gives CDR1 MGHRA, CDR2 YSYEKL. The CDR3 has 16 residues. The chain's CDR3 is CASSQDSRGRTYEQYF. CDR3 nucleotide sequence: TGCGCCAGCAGCCAAGATTCAAGGGGGCGCACCTACGAGCAGTACTTC.

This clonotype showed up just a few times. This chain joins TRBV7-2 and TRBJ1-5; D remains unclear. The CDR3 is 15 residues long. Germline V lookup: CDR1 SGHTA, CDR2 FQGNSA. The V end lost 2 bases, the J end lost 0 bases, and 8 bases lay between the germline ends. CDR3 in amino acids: CASSLTQDSNQPQHF. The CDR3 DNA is TGTGCCAGCAGCTTAACACAAGATAGCAATCAGCCCCAGCATTTT.

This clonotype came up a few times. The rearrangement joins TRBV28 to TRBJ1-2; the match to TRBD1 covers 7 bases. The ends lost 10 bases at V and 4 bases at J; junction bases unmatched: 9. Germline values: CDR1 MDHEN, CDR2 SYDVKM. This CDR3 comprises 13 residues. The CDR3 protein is CATSGQVGYGYTF. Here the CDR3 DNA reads TGTGCCACCTCAGGACAGGTTGGCTATGGCTACACCTTC.

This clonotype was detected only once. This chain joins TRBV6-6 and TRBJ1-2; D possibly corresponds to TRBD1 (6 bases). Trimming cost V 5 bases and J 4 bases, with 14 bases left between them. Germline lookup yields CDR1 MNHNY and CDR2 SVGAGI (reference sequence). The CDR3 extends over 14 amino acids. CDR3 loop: CASSPTGDVYGYTF. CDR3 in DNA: TGTGCCAGCAGTCCGACAGGAGACGTCTATGGCTACACCTTC.

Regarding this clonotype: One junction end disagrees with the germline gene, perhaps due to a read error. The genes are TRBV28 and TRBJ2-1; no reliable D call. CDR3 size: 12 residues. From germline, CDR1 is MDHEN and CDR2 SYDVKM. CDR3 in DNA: TGTGCCAGCAGCCTAGGGTACAATGAGCGGTTCTTC. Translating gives CASSLGYNERFF.

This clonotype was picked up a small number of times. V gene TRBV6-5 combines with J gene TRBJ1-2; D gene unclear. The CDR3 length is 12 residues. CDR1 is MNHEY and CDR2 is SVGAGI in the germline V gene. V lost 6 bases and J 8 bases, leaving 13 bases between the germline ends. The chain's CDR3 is CASSQGDGGYTF. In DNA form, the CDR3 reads TGTGCCAGCAGCCAAGGTGACGGGGGCTACACCTTC.

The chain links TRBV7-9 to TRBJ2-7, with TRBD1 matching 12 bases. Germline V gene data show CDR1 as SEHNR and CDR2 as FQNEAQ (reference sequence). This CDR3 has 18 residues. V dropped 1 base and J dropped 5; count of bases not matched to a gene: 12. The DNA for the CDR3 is TGTGCCAGCAGCTTAGGTCTGGGACAGGGGGCAATGACCCACGAGCAGTACTTC. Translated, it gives CASSLGLGQGAMTHEQYF.

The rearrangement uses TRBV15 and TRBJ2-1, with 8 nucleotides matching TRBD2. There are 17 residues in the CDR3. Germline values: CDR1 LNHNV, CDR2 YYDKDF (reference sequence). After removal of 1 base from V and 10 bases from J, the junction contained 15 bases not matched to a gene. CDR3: CATSRAPGTRTLDEQFF. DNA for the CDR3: TGTGCCACCAGCAGAGCACCCGGGACTAGAACACTAGACGAGCAGTTCTTC.

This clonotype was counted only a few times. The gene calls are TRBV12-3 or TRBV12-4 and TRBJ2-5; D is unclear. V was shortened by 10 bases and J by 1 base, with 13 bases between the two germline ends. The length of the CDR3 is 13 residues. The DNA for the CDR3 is TGTGCCACCCAAAGGCAGGCCCAAGAGACCCAGTACTTC. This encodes CATQRQAQETQYF.